The next 6 T cell receptor beta chains were all read from a single sample in a study of cytomegalovirus exposure and HLA in healthy donors. It was with 60 Vbeta and 13 Jbeta primers that the PCR ran. Assay used: immunoSEQ multiplex PCR; TCRdb lists only in-frame clones, some missing. This sample has about 160,000 clones, with approximately 82% found just once. Sample: PBMCs. The receptors stem from a male donor in good health and CMV-seronegative.

As to this clone: The sample contains more than one DNA sequence encoding this CDR3. This sequence joins TRBV5-4 and TRBJ1-1, with a possible D match to TRBD1 (6 bases). Trimming stripped 4 bases from V and 6 bases from J, with 10 bases between. There are 12 residues in the CDR3. Germline assignment: CDR1 SGHNT and CDR2 YYREEE (reference sequence). The CDR3 spells CASSGQTSEAFF. The CDR3 DNA reads TGTGCCAGCAGCGGACAGACCTCTGAAGCTTTCTTT.

The V call is TRBV4-3, the J call TRBJ2-7; tentative D call: TRBD2 (5 bases). Germline loops: CDR1 LGHNA, CDR2 YSLEER. V was shortened by 0 bases and J by 3 bases, with 12 bases between the two germline ends. This CDR3 has 15 residues. CDR3 region: CASSQEDFAHYEQYF. DNA for the CDR3: TGCGCCAGCAGCCAAGAGGACTTTGCGCACTACGAGCAGTACTTC.

The rearrangement uses TRBV11-2 and TRBJ1-1; D is possibly TRBD1 (6 bases). The CDR3 runs to 12 residues. Germline V gene lookup returns CDR1 SGHAT and CDR2 FQNNGV. Trimming pared 5 bases from V and 4 bases from J, leaving 8 bases between. The CDR3 DNA sequence: TGTGCCAGCAGCAGCAGGGGCACTGAAGCTTTCTTT. This gives the protein CASSSRGTEAFF.

The genes are TRBV5-1 and TRBJ1-4, with D possibly TRBD1 on 6 matching bases. The CDR3 consists of 13 residues. CDR1 and CDR2 from the germline V gene are SGHRS and YFSETQ. The V gene lost 3 bases and the J gene lost 8 bases, with 11 bases spanning the gap. CDR3 DNA sequence: TGCGCCAGCAGCTCCGGACAGAGCGAAAAACTGTTTTTT. Encoded protein: CASSSGQSEKLFF. Combining the CDR3 with reference TRBV5-1 and TRBJ1-4 gives the whole variable domain KAGVTQTPRYLIKTRGQQVTLSCSPISGHRSVSWYQQTPGQGLQFLFEYFSETQRNKGNFPGRFSGRQFSNSRSEMNVSTLELGDSALYLCASSSGQSEKLFFGSGTQLSVL.

This clone has a handful of counts. In DNA, the CDR3 is TGTGCCTGGAGTGGCGACAGGGCCGGCGGCTACACCTTC. It specifies CAWSGDRAGGYTF. V is TRBV30 and J is TRBJ1-2; 7 bases match TRBD1. CDR1 is GTSNPN and CDR2 is SVGIG in the germline V gene (reference sequence). Trimming took 1 base from V and 8 from J; bases not matched to a gene: 7. This CDR3 region has 13 residues.

The J gene is TRBJ1-5, the V gene TRBV7-8; 10 bases fit TRBD1. Germline CDR1 and CDR2: SGHVS and FQNEAQ. The CDR3 extends over 15 amino acids. The V gene end was trimmed by 5 bases and the J gene end by 7 bases; junction bases not matched to a gene: 8. The CDR3 region has the DNA TGTGCCAGCAGCCCCGTGACAGGGGGCGGACAGCCCCAGCATTTT. Its protein product is CASSPVTGGGQPQHF.